This TCR beta chain was found in a study of long-term antiretroviral therapy in people with HIV. About the research overall: When the earliest samples were collected, ART was typically delayed until CD4 counts fell.

As to this clone: Its antigen is as yet unknown.

General study results and limits: Repertoires with HIV possessed tighter CDR3 length spans than those of controls.

Each donor had at least one pre-ART and at least two post-ART PBMC samples. At survey level, the immunoSEQ assay was run in its v3.0 version. The data were produced by immunoSEQ multiplex PCR, yet TCRdb's version contains in-frame clones alone and is incomplete. The sample lists 35,000 to 40,000 clones, approximately 79% occurring once. Germline V gene lookup returns CDR1 SGHTA and CDR2 FQGNSA. Trimming left V 1 base short and J 8 bases short, with 18 bases between. The CDR3 has 16 amino acids. The sequencing used unsorted PBMCs, collected 1.5 years after starting antiretroviral therapy. This receptor was taken from a man in his late teens or twenties with HIV. The chain links TRBV7-2 to TRBJ1-5; weak D call: TRBD1 (5 bases). The CDR3 loop is CASSLVSFGGIEPQHF. In DNA form, the CDR3 reads TGTGCCAGCAGCTTAGTGAGTTTTGGGGGGATCGAGCCCCAGCATTTT.